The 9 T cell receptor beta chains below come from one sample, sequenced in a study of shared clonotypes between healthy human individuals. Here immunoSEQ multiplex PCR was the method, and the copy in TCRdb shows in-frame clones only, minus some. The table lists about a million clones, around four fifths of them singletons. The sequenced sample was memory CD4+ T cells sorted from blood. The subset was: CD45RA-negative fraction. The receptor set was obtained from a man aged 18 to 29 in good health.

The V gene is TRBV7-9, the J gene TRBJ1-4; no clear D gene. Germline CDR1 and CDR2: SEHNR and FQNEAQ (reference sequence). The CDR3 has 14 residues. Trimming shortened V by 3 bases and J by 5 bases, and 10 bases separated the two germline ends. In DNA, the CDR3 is TGTGCCAGCAGCTTCGGCCAGCCCAATGAAAAACTGTTTTTT. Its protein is CASSFGQPNEKLFF.

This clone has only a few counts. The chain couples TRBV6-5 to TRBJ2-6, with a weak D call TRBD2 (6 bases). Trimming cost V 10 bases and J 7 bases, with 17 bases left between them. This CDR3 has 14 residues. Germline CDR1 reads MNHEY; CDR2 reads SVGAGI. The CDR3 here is CAKPRTEGANVLTF. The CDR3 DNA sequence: TGTGCCAAGCCACGGACGGAGGGCGCCAACGTCCTGACTTTC.

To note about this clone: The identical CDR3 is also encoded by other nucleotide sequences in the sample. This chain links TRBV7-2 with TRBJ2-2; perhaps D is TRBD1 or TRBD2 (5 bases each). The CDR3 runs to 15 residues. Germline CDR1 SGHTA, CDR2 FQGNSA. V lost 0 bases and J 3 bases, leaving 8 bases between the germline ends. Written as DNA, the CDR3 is TGTGCCAGCAGCTTAGCAGAGGGGTACACCGGGGAGCTGTTTTTT. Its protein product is CASSLAEGYTGELFF.

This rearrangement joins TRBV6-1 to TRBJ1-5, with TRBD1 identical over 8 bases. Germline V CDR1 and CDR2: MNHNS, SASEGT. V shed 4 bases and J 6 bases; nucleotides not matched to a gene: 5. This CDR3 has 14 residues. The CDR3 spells CASSAQGAGQPQHF. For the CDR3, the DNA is TGTGCCAGCAGTGCTCAGGGGGCAGGTCAGCCCCAGCATTTT.

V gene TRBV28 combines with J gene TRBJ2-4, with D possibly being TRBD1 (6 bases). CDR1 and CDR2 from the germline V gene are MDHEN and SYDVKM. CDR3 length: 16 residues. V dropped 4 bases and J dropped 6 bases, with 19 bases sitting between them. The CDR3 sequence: CASSSPPTGQANIQYF. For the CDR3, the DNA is TGTGCCAGCAGTTCTCCACCCACAGGGCAGGCAAACATTCAGTACTTC.

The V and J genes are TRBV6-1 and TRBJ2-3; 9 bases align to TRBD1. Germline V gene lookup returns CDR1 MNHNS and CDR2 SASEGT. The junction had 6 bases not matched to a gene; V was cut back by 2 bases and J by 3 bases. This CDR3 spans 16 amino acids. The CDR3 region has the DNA TGTGCCAGCAGTGAATTGGGGACAGGGTTTACAGATACGCAGTATTTT. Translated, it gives CASSELGTGFTDTQYF.

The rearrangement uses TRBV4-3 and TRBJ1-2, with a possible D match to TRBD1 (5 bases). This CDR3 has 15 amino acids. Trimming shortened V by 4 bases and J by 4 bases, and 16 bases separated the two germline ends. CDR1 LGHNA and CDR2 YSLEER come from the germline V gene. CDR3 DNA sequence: TGCGCCAGCAGCCCCGAAGGGGAAATGGGCTATGGCTACACCTTC. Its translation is CASSPEGEMGYGYTF.

The CDR3 DNA reads as TGTGCCAGCAGCTTAAGTGGGCTGGTCAATGAGCAGTTCTTC. It translates to CASSLSGLVNEQFF. The chain combines TRBV7-9 with TRBJ2-1; D is undetermined. The CDR3 has 14 residues. CDR1 and CDR2 from the germline V gene are SEHNR and FQNEAQ (reference sequence). The V and J ends lost 2 bases and 6 bases respectively, with 11 bases between them.

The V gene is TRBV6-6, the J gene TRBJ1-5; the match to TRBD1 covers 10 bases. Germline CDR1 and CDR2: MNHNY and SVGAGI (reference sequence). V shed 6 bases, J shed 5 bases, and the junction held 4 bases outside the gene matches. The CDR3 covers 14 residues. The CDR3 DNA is TGTGCCAGCAGACCTGGACAGGGGGATCAGCCCCAGCATTTT. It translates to CASRPGQGDQPQHF.